The rows below give T cell receptor beta chains drawn from one sample of a study of neoadjuvant anti-PD-1 for oral cavity cancer. Profiling relied on immunoSEQ multiplex PCR, and the TCRdb table lists in-frame clones only, not all of them. This table holds 13,000 or so clones, 60% to 85% found once. The input for sequencing was PBMCs, taken after nivolumab (anti-PD-1) treatment. The receptors shown here come from a person aged 35 to 85 with oral cavity squamous cell carcinoma. Both conserved end residues are part of each CDR3. The D gene is left open where the match is weak.

J gene | D gene | V gene | CDR3 protein | CDR3 DNA
TRBJ1-5 | NA | TRBV7-2 | CASSLTPYNQPQHF | TGTGCCAGCAGCTTAACCCCCTATAATCAGCCCCAGCATTTT
TRBJ2-1 | TRBD2 | TRBV7-6 | CASSFASGGGDYNEQFF | TGTGCCAGCAGCTTCGCTAGCGGGGGGGGAGACTACAATGAGCAGTTCTTC
TRBJ2-5 | TRBD2 | TRBV5-1 | CASSSGLAEETQYF | TGCGCCAGCAGCTCCGGACTAGCGGAAGAGACCCAGTACTTC
TRBJ2-7 | NA | TRBV28 | CASSPRGGGSYEQYF | TGTGCCAGCAGTCCTAGGGGGGGTGGCTCCTACGAGCAGTACTTC
TRBJ1-1 | TRBD1 | TRBV5-1 | CASSLETGLVTEAFF | TGCGCCAGCAGCCTTGAGACAGGGTTGGTGACTGAAGCTTTCTTT
TRBJ2-3 | NA | TRBV2 | CASTREDTQYF | TGTGCCAGCACCAGAGAAGATACGCAGTATTTT
TRBJ2-7 | TRBD1 | TRBV6-5 | CASSYSDRVEQYF | TGTGCCAGCAGTTACTCCGACAGGGTCGAGCAGTACTTC
TRBJ1-1 | NA | TRBV11-1 | CASSAETYTEAFF | TGTGCCAGCAGCGCAGAAACCTACACTGAAGCTTTCTTT
TRBJ1-4 | NA | TRBV7-9 | CASSLAQGSEKLFF | TGTGCCAGCAGTTTGGCGCAAGGAAGTGAAAAACTGTTTTTT
TRBJ1-2 | NA | TRBV19 | CASSMPTYEARLANYGYTF | TGTGCCAGTAGTATGCCGACTTATGAAGCACGGTTGGCTAACTATGGCTACACCTTC